The 5 T cell receptor beta chains presented below share a single source sample, sequenced in a study of blood T cell repertoires in COVID-19. Data came from immunoSEQ multiplex PCR; TCRdb stores just in-frame clones and leaves some out. Here the sample spans approximately 300,000 clones, around 85% being singletons. The sample was peripheral blood. The receptor source for this set is a human donor with COVID-19, enrolled during active disease. The donor label of this sample is uncertain.

This chain joins TRBV7-3 and TRBJ2-7; tentative D call: TRBD2 (5 bases). Germline V gene data show CDR1 as SGHTA and CDR2 as FQGTGA. V shed 5 bases and J shed 8 bases, with 13 bases lying between them. The CDR3 is 12 amino acids. The CDR3 here is CASSEPPSQQYF. Here the CDR3 DNA reads TGTGCCAGCAGCGAGCCTCCTAGCCAGCAGTACTTC.

The J gene is TRBJ1-1, the V gene TRBV25-1; D is ambiguous. CDR3 length: 13 residues. Germline CDR1 MGHDK, CDR2 SYGVNS. V gave up 6 bases and J gave up 2 bases, with 10 bases separating them. As DNA, the CDR3 is TGTGCCAGCAGGAGGGAGACCAACACTGAAGCTTTCTTT. Amino acid sequence: CASRRETNTEAFF. Full variable domain (rest looked up from reference TRBV25-1 and TRBJ1-1): EADIYQTPRYLVIGTGKKITLECSQTMGHDKMYWYQQDPGMELHLIHYSYGVNSTEKGDLSSESTVSRIRTEHFPLTLESARPSHTSQYLCASRRETNTEAFFGQGTRLTVV.

This chain links TRBV6-5 with TRBJ2-1, with D possibly being TRBD2 (5 bases). Trimming stripped 5 bases from V and 11 bases from J, with 19 bases between. Germline CDR1 is MNHEY and CDR2 is SVGAGI. The CDR3 loop spans 14 amino acids. The CDR3 nucleotides read TGTGCCAGCAGTCCCGCGGTCATAAGCGGTCAGCAGTTCTTC. It is translated as CASSPAVISGQQFF.

This clone was picked up one time. V gene TRBV3-1 (or the pseudogene TRBV3-2) combines with J gene TRBJ1-2, with 8 bases aligning to TRBD1. This CDR3 comprises 14 residues. Trimming at V came to 3 bases and at J to 7 bases, leaving 7 bases not matched to a gene. From germline, CDR1 is LGHDT and CDR2 YNNKEL (reference sequence). The CDR3 loop is CASSQSDRESGYTF. The CDR3 DNA reads as TGTGCCAGCAGCCAGTCGGACAGGGAGAGTGGCTACACCTTC.

V and J are TRBV27 and TRBJ1-5; D is undetermined. CDR1 and CDR2 from the germline V gene are MNHEY and SMNVEV (reference sequence). V was clipped by 6 bases and J by 3 bases, with 9 bases between them. The CDR3 is made up of 13 amino acids. The CDR3 loop reads CASRYSTNQPQHF. The CDR3 nucleotides are TGTGCCAGCAGATATAGTACCAATCAGCCCCAGCATTTT.